What follows are 2 T cell receptor beta chains derived from one specimen sequenced in a study of T cell responses to AZD1222 COVID-19 vaccine. The method was immunoSEQ multiplex PCR; TCRdb's version includes in-frame clones alone and lacks a portion of them. Seen here are fewer than 150,000 clones, roughly 87% observed once, and the top ten hold 1.5%. The source was peripheral blood, collected on day 0 of AZD1222 vaccination. These receptors were taken from an adult in good health.

This clone was recorded only once. The genes are TRBV19 and TRBJ1-2; D possibly corresponds to TRBD1 (5 bases). In germline, CDR1 is LNHDA, CDR2 SQIVND (reference sequence). There are 14 residues in the CDR3. Trimming cost V 3 bases and J 7 bases, with 15 bases left between them. The CDR3 is CASSISRGAAGYTF. The CDR3 DNA reads as TGTGCCAGTAGTATTAGTAGGGGCGCGGCTGGCTACACCTTC.

The chain carries TRBV7-8 and TRBJ1-5; D is undetermined. The CDR3 runs to 15 residues. CDR1 is SGHVS and CDR2 is FQNEAQ in the germline V gene. Trimming left V 5 bases short and J 3 bases short, with 14 bases between. The CDR3 spells CASSRQRDINQPQHF. CDR3 DNA sequence: TGTGCCAGCAGCAGGCAGCGGGATATCAATCAGCCCCAGCATTTT.